The 27 T cell receptor beta chains below were found in one sample sequenced in a study of cytomegalovirus exposure and HLA in healthy donors (dated by TCRdb to the late 2010s). Receptor amplification or capture employed the immunoSEQ multiplex PCR assay. For the multiplex PCR, a mixture combining 60 forward primers for TCR Vbeta segments and 13 reverse primers for TCR Jbeta segments was used. TCRdb mirrors the immuneACCESS table, restricted to in-frame sequences. Some clones are absent from its copies; in checked studies, under half trace to an unresolved V gene, and the reason for the others is unknown. For this sample there are 63,000 or so clones; approximately 73% appear just once. Clones ranked in the top ten supply roughly 5.5% of the sample. Sequencing was carried out using PBMCs. Receptors were obtained from a man aged 45-65 years in good health and CMV-seronegative.

The chain employs TRBV2 and TRBJ2-7; 9 positions agree with TRBD2. Germline V gene lookup returns CDR1 SNHLY and CDR2 FYNNEI. V shed 4 bases, J shed 7 bases, and the junction held 5 bases outside the gene matches. The CDR3 spans 13 residues. DNA for the CDR3: TGTGCCAGCAGTGGGCCGGGACTAGCAGAGCAGTACTTC. Its protein product is CASSGPGLAEQYF.

The chain joins TRBV6-1 to TRBJ1-1; possible D gene TRBD1, 5 bases. CDR3 length equals 12 residues. V was cut by 4 bases and J by 11 bases, with 14 bases left in between. In germline, CDR1 is MNHNS, CDR2 SASEGT. As DNA, the CDR3 is TGTGCCAGCAGTGTTGGAAAGGGGCTGGCTTTCTTT. It codes for CASSVGKGLAFF.

This clone was found once. V is TRBV5-1 and J is TRBJ2-6; 7 bases align to TRBD1. Germline V gives CDR1 SGHRS, CDR2 YFSETQ. The CDR3 spans 17 residues. Losses at the gene ends were 0 bases for V and 0 bases for J; bases not matched to a gene: 3. The CDR3 spells CASSLGTGLSGANVLTF. The DNA of the CDR3 is TGCGCCAGCAGCTTGGGGACAGGCCTCTCTGGGGCCAACGTCCTGACTTTC.

The chain recombines TRBV14 with TRBJ2-6, with 7 bases matching TRBD1. The CDR3 spans 17 residues. The germline gives CDR1 SGHDN, CDR2 FVKESK. The trim removed 4 bases at V and 2 bases at J, leaving 8 bases unmatched. CDR3 bases: TGTGCCAGCAGCCCCCGGAATACAGGGGCTGGGGCCAACGTCCTGACTTTC. Protein: CASSPRNTGAGANVLTF.

This clone was seen once. J is TRBJ2-7 and V is TRBV5-4; a weak D match, TRBD1 (5 bases). Germline CDR1 SGHNT, CDR2 YYREEE (reference sequence). V dropped 4 bases and J dropped 4 bases, with 15 bases sitting between them. The CDR3 consists of 14 residues. CDR3 DNA sequence: TGTGCCAGCAGCGCCCGGAGCAGGGCATACGAGCAGTACTTC. Translated: CASSARSRAYEQYF. The full variable domain, completed using reference TRBV5-4 and TRBJ2-7, is ETGVTQSPTHLIKTRGQQVTLRCSSQSGHNTVSWYQQALGQGPQFIFQYYREEENGRGNFPPRFSGLQFPNYSSELNVNALELDDSALYLCASSARSRAYEQYFGPGTRLTVT.

This sequence joins TRBV6-1 and TRBJ2-2; 10 bases fit TRBD2. Germline CDR1 and CDR2: MNHNS and SASEGT. This CDR3 spans 16 amino acids. The junction had 6 bases not matched to a gene; V was cut back by 4 bases and J by 4 bases. This chain's CDR3 is CASSVASGGSTGELFF. The CDR3 DNA is TGTGCCAGCAGTGTAGCTAGCGGGGGAAGCACCGGGGAGCTGTTTTTT.

CDR3 in amino acids: CASSLELAGGYEQYF. DNA for the CDR3: TGTGCCAGCAGCTTAGAGTTAGCGGGGGGCTACGAGCAGTACTTC. The genes are TRBV13 and TRBJ2-7, with 10 bases that match TRBD2. V was clipped by 1 base and J by 3 bases; unmatched bases: 3. The CDR3 has 15 amino acids. Germline V gene data show CDR1 as PRHDT and CDR2 as FYEKMQ (reference sequence). Combining the CDR3 with reference TRBV13 and TRBJ2-7 gives the whole variable domain AAGVIQSPRHLIKEKRETATLKCYPIPRHDTVYWYQQGPGQDPQFLISFYEKMQSDKGSIPDRFSAQQFSDYHSELNMSSLELGDSALYFCASSLELAGGYEQYFGPGTRLTVT.

This chain connects TRBV19 to TRBJ2-6; no clear D. With 3 bases removed from V and 1 base from J, the gap between germline ends came to 7 bases. Germline CDR1 and CDR2: LNHDA and SQIVND (reference sequence). CDR3 length: 15 amino acids. The CDR3 bases are TGTGCCAGTAGTATCTTGGCTTCTGGGGCCAACGTCCTGACTTTC. Amino acid sequence: CASSILASGANVLTF.

The chain has TRBV5-6 and TRBJ1-1; 10 positions match TRBD1. V shed 4 bases, J shed 5 bases, and the junction held 8 bases outside the gene matches. Germline CDR1 SGHDT, CDR2 YYEEEE. The length of the CDR3 is 15 residues. Here the CDR3 DNA reads TGTGCCAGCAGCCGGGGGCGGACAGGGGGGACTGAAGCTTTCTTT. It codes for CASSRGRTGGTEAFF.

There are a few counts of this clone. The chain uses TRBV21-1 and TRBJ1-2. TRBV21-1 is noted as a pseudogene. The CDR3 sequence is 16 residues long. CDR3 amino acids: CASSNPGLRPNYGYTF. CDR3 DNA: TGTGCCAGCAGCAATCCGGGGTTGAGGCCTAACTATGGCTACACCTTC.

V is TRBV5-1 and J is TRBJ2-7; D not certain. Trimming pared 0 bases from V and 2 bases from J, leaving 9 bases between. The CDR3 covers 14 residues. Per the germline V gene, CDR1 is SGHRS and CDR2 is YFSETQ. CDR3 region: CASSLELKTYEQYF. DNA of the CDR3: TGCGCCAGCAGCTTGGAGCTAAAAACCTACGAGCAGTACTTC.

The rearrangement joins TRBV27 to TRBJ1-5; D gene unclear. This CDR3 is built from 13 residues. Germline V CDR1 and CDR2: MNHEY, SMNVEV (reference sequence). V shed 6 bases and J shed 4 bases, with 10 bases lying between them. CDR3 coding DNA: TGTGCCAGCAGCAACCCGGGGAATCAGCCCCAGCATTTT. Residues: CASSNPGNQPQHF.

This clone has just a few counts. This chain links TRBV7-6 with TRBJ2-7; maybe TRBD2 (6 bases). The CDR3 is made up of 16 amino acids. Germline V gene sequence: CDR1 SGHVS, CDR2 FNYEAQ. Trimming shortened V by 3 bases and J by 2 bases, and 17 bases separated the two germline ends. CDR3 region: CASSFLEGTAPYEQYF. The CDR3 bases are TGTGCCAGCAGCTTTCTTGAGGGGACTGCTCCCTACGAGCAGTACTTC.

J is TRBJ1-5 and V is TRBV30; TRBD1 aligns across 7 bases. The V gene end was trimmed by 4 bases and the J gene end by 1 base; junction bases not matched to a gene: 4. The germline V gene encodes CDR1 GTSNPN and CDR2 SVGIG (reference sequence). This CDR3 is 14 amino acids long. The CDR3 bases are TGTGCCTGGACCCGGGACAGAAGCAATCAGCCCCAGCATTTT. Residues: CAWTRDRSNQPQHF.

In its sample, this clone was seen a few times. The chain couples TRBV6-1 to TRBJ2-1, with 7 bases lining up with TRBD2. Germline V gene data show CDR1 as MNHNS and CDR2 as SASEGT. The J segment lost 6 bases and the V segment lost 8 bases, leaving 13 bases of the junction unmatched. The CDR3 contains 15 residues. The CDR3 DNA reads as TGTGCCAGCCGCAGTCGGGAGGTGAGTGGCAATGAGCAGTTCTTC. Translation gives CASRSREVSGNEQFF.

V gene TRBV19 combines with J gene TRBJ1-6; D gene ambiguous. This CDR3 region has 16 residues. Looked up from germline, CDR1 is LNHDA and CDR2 is SQIVND (reference sequence). Trimming took off 4 bases at V and 5 bases at J, with 15 bases between the two ends. CDR3 nucleotide sequence: TGTGCCAGTAGTAGTCGCGCTGCGGGGAATAATTCACCCCTCCACTTT. Amino acids: CASSSRAAGNNSPLHF.

This chain connects TRBV7-2 to TRBJ1-2; 9 positions match TRBD1. J lost 5 bases, V lost 1 base, and 17 bases had no gene match. The germline gives CDR1 SGHTA, CDR2 FQGNSA. This CDR3 contains 19 residues. As DNA, the CDR3 is TGTGCCAGCAGCTTAGGCCGAGGGGACAGGGCCCCTCTTTGGTATGGCTACACCTTC. Translation gives CASSLGRGDRAPLWYGYTF.

J is TRBJ1-2 and V is TRBV14; 7 positions match TRBD1. CDR1 and CDR2 (germline): SGHDN, FVKESK. J lost 4 bases, V lost 0 bases, and 2 bases had no gene match. The CDR3 covers 14 residues. CDR3 loop: CASSQDRGAYGYTF. The CDR3 DNA is TGTGCCAGCAGCCAAGACAGGGGGGCCTATGGCTACACCTTC.

The rearrangement joins TRBV7-3 to TRBJ1-1, with 7 bases matching TRBD1. The germline CDR1 and CDR2 sequences are SGHTA and FQGTGA. The CDR3 length is 13 residues. V lost 6 bases and J lost 2; bases outside the gene matches: 3. The CDR3 nucleotides read TGTGCCAGCAGGGGGACAGCTAACACTGAAGCTTTCTTT. Protein product: CASRGTANTEAFF.

The chain joins TRBV5-1 to TRBJ1-4, with 10 bases that match TRBD1. Trimming took 0 bases from V and 8 from J; bases not matched to a gene: 4. This CDR3 comprises 15 residues. The V gene's germline CDR1 is SGHRS and CDR2 YFSETQ. The CDR3 here is CASSLATGGYEKLFF. DNA of the CDR3: TGCGCCAGCAGCTTGGCGACAGGGGGCTACGAAAAACTGTTTTTT.

DNA for the CDR3: TGTGCCAGCAGTGAGAAGTCCGACCGAGGCTATGGCTACACCTTC. The encoded protein is CASSEKSDRGYGYTF. The chain couples TRBV6-4 to TRBJ1-2; the D is unclear. The CDR3 spans 15 residues. Trimming took off 3 bases at V and 4 bases at J, with 15 bases between the two ends. Germline V lookup: CDR1 MRHNA, CDR2 SNTAGT.

This clone was seen only once. The CDR3 region is CASSLLGQETYEQYF. As DNA, the CDR3 is TGTGCCAGCAGTTTATTAGGACAGGAGACCTACGAGCAGTACTTC. The rearrangement links TRBV27 to TRBJ2-7; 7 bases map to TRBD1. The V segment lost 1 base and the J segment 2 bases; nucleotides outside the gene matches: 5. The CDR3 is 15 amino acids. Germline CDR1 reads MNHEY; CDR2 reads SMNVEV (reference sequence).

This clone has a handful of counts. J is TRBJ2-5 and V is TRBV9; 8 bases line up with TRBD2. Germline V lookup: CDR1 SGDLS, CDR2 YYNGEE. This CDR3 has 15 amino acids. J gave up 4 bases and V 4 bases, and 9 bases lay outside the gene matches. The CDR3 coding sequence is TGTGCCAGCAGCCCTCAGGCGGGGGGAATAGAGACCCAGTACTTC. It specifies CASSPQAGGIETQYF.

The chain carries TRBV7-9 and TRBJ2-7; a possible D gene is TRBD1 (6 bases). The CDR3 loop spans 14 amino acids. V was clipped by 5 bases and J by 2 bases, with 13 bases between them. CDR1 SEHNR and CDR2 FQNEAQ come from the germline V gene (reference sequence). The CDR3 nucleotides read TGTGCCAGCAGCCCGGGACAAAGCACCTACGAGCAGTACTTC. It translates to CASSPGQSTYEQYF.

The rearrangement uses TRBV29-1 and TRBJ2-3, with D possibly being TRBD2 (5 bases). The CDR3 is 14 amino acids. With 4 bases removed from V and 1 base from J, the gap between germline ends came to 12 bases. The germline CDR1 and CDR2 sequences are SQVTM and ANQGSEA. The CDR3 loop reads CSVASDWGTDTQYF. DNA for the CDR3: TGCAGCGTTGCATCGGACTGGGGCACAGATACGCAGTATTTT.

The chain employs TRBV6-4 and TRBJ2-3; 12 bases fit TRBD2. Germline trimming cut 4 bases from V and 1 base from J; bases unmatched to any gene: 0. The CDR3 extends over 15 amino acids. Germline-derived CDR1 and CDR2 are MRHNA and SNTAGT. The CDR3 sequence is CASSGTSGGTDTQYF. The CDR3 bases are TGTGCCAGCAGTGGGACTAGCGGGGGCACAGATACGCAGTATTTT.

V gene TRBV7-3 combines with J gene TRBJ1-2; perhaps TRBD1 as D (6 bases). V gave up 4 bases and J gave up 6 bases, with 12 bases separating them. The CDR3 extends over 13 amino acids. The germline V gene has CDR1 SGHTA and CDR2 FQGTGA. The CDR3 DNA follows: TGTGCCAGCAGCTCCGGGACACGGGATGGCTACACCTTC. Its protein product is CASSSGTRDGYTF. Together with reference TRBV7-3 and TRBJ1-2, the CDR3 gives the full variable domain: GAGVSQTPSNKVTEKGKYVELRCDPISGHTALYWYRQSLGQGPEFLIYFQGTGAADDSGLPNDRFFAVRPEGSVSTLKIQRTERGDSAVYLCASSSGTRDGYTFGSGTRLTVV.